This T cell receptor (beta chain) comes out of a study of T cells in Graves' hyperthyroidism and ophthalmopathy. This clonotype was found many times. The study excluded patients with uncontrolled infection, other autoimmune disease, pregnancy or lactation. TCR beta CDR3 regions were amplified from RNA transcripts. When the TCR CDR3 underwent first-round RT-PCR, the HTBI primer set was used. A single record per CDR3 protein comes from TCRdb applying MiXCR to the multiplex PCR reads. The sample gives hundreds of thousands of distinct CDR3 sequences, about 14% of which show up once; approximately 4.2% is in the top ten. This CDR3 has 15 residues. The ends lost 5 bases at V and 4 bases at J; junction bases unmatched: 6.

The V call is TRBV12-3 or TRBV12-4, the J call TRBJ2-2; 8 bases line up with TRBD1. The specimen was blood. The receptor was isolated from a woman aged 40 to 55 with Graves' ophthalmopathy. The CDR3 coding sequence is TGTGCCAGCAGTCTACAGGGGGGAATCACCGGGGAGCTGTTTTTT. This gives the protein CASSLQGGITGELFF.